This entry features one TCR beta chain sequence. This may stem from a read error, because a much larger clone lies one nucleotide away. The sample originates from a study of kidney transplant recipient with SARS-CoV-2 infection. TCRdb ran MiXCR on the reads and lists one entry per CDR3 protein. Of 200,000 to 300,000 distinct CDR3 sequences listed, less than 35% were seen once; the top ten hold more than 6.5%. V gave up 7 bases and J gave up 0 bases, with 17 bases separating them. This CDR3 is built from 16 residues. Germline-derived CDR1 and CDR2 are SGDLS and YYNGEE. Sample: a blood sample, taken at baseline and around day 120 from a kidney transplant recipient. This rearrangement joins TRBV9 to TRBJ1-5; tentatively, D is TRBD1 (6 bases). This TCR was recovered from a male patient between 25 and 40 years old who had COVID-19 and was a kidney transplant recipient. Certain T cells may be donor cells from the graft. The CDR3 DNA follows: TGTGCCAGCTCCACCAGGGGCCCTAATAGCAATCAGCCCCAGCATTTT. Translating gives CASSTRGPNSNQPQHF.